The clone carrying this T cell receptor (beta chain) showed up just once. Antigen: not known. With a much larger clone just one base away, this may be a read error. Without the conserved terminal phenylalanine or tryptophan, this CDR3 likely stems from a read error. The entry originates in a study of blood T cells in healthy people across ages. A second about 6 to 12 cycle PCR used barcoded and J-beta primers. All samples yielded 2.5 million or more CDR3-containing paired-end reads. Each CDR3 protein gets one entry after TCRdb re-called the 5' RACE reads with MiXCR. Of fewer than 950,000 distinct CDR3 sequences detected, 36% appear once; the ten largest clones hold about an eighth. Each donor supplied ten milliliters of peripheral blood. Trimming removed 7 bases from V and 4 bases from J; junction bases left unmatched: 7. The V gene's germline CDR1 is ENHRY and CDR2 SYGVKD. This CDR3 is 14 amino acids long.

Study-level results: Getting older went along with TCR beta diversity per million T cells dropping roughly linearly.

The source material was blood. The chain uses TRBV10-3 and TRBJ2-5; 9 bases line up with TRBD1. The receptor comes from a man younger than 35 in good health. For the CDR3, the DNA is TGTGCCATCAATGCAGGGACAGGGATAGAGACCCAGTACTAC. Translating gives CAINAGTGIETQYY.